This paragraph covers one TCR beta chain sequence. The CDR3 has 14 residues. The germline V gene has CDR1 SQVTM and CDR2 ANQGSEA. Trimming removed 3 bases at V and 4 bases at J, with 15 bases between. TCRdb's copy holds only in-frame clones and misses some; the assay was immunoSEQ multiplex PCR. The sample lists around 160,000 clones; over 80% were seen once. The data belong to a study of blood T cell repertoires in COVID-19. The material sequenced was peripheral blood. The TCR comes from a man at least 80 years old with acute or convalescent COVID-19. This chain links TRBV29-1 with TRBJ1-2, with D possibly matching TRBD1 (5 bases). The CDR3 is CSVEGGMGAYGYTF. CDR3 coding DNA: TGCAGCGTTGAGGGGGGGATGGGAGCCTATGGCTACACCTTC.